One TCR beta chain is described in this entry. Original processing notes: From reference gene primer amplification, estimates of nucleated cell counts were derived. Data came from immunoSEQ multiplex PCR; TCRdb stores just in-frame clones and leaves some out. The DNA gave D and trimming, while V, J and clone size come from that table. The data hold roughly 160,000 clones, with around 89% observed a single time. The data were obtained in a study of blood T cell repertoires in COVID-19. Study as a whole: The United States, Italy and Spain provided the acute and convalescent COVID-19 samples. PBMCs, B-cell-depleted T cells, or T cells provided the cDNA or gDNA that made up the material.

CDR1 is MNHEY and CDR2 is SVGEGT in the germline V gene. The CDR3 has 14 amino acids. Trimming took 1 base from V and 0 from J, leaving 6 bases between them. The gene calls are TRBV6-2 or TRBV6-3 and TRBJ1-2; no reliable D call. This receptor was taken from a man aged 50 or older who had recovered from COVID-19. Input material: peripheral blood. The CDR3, as DNA: TGTGCCAGCAGTTACTGGCCCTCTAACTATGGCTACACCTTC. It translates to CASSYWPSNYGYTF.